Below, 8 T cell receptor beta chains from the same sample are listed, as sequenced in a study of radiotherapy plus CTLA-4 blockade in lung cancer. The assay was immunoSEQ multiplex PCR, and TCRdb's table has in-frame clones only and misses some. The profile shows more than 80,000 clones, about 85% of them singletons. The sample here was peripheral blood, taken from a patient treated with radiotherapy plus ipilimumab. These receptors were collected from a human donor with non-small cell lung cancer that progressed on radiotherapy plus ipilimumab. Some clones in this sample may be carry-over from other donors' samples.

V usage is TRBV7-3 and J usage is TRBJ2-5; D is unresolved. This CDR3 contains 13 residues. CDR1 is SGHTA and CDR2 is FQGTGA in the germline V gene. V shed 2 bases and J shed 6 bases, with 10 bases lying between them. The CDR3 bases are TGTGCCAGCAGCTTACCTGATACGCAGACCCAGTACTTC. The encoded protein is CASSLPDTQTQYF. The variable domain in full, completed from reference TRBV7-3 and TRBJ2-5, reads GAGVSQTPSNKVTEKGKYVELRCDPISGHTALYWYRQSLGQGPEFLIYFQGTGAADDSGLPNDRFFAVRPEGSVSTLKIQRTERGDSAVYLCASSLPDTQTQYFGPGTRLLVL.

The J gene is TRBJ1-4, the V gene TRBV4-1; perhaps TRBD1 as D (6 bases). CDR3 length: 16 amino acids. CDR1 is MGHRA, CDR2 YSYEKL, per germline. V was cut by 3 bases and J by 0 bases, with 11 bases left in between. CDR3 in amino acids: CASSQRGTTTNEKLFF. For the CDR3, the DNA is TGCGCCAGCAGCCAGAGGGGGACCACAACTAATGAAAAACTGTTTTTT.

The chain combines TRBV29-1 with TRBJ1-3; D is perhaps TRBD1 (5 bases). Trimming stripped 6 bases from V and 0 bases from J, with 9 bases between. The CDR3 totals 13 residues. CDR1 is SQVTM, CDR2 ANQGSEA, per germline. The DNA of the CDR3 is TGCAGCGTGATAGGGGTCTCTGGAAACACCATATATTTT. Translation gives CSVIGVSGNTIYF.

The chain joins TRBV7-2 to TRBJ2-1; 7 nucleotides align to TRBD2. With 2 bases clipped from V and 2 bases from J, the junction kept 9 bases outside the gene matches. The CDR3 totals 17 residues. From germline, CDR1 is SGHTA and CDR2 FQGNSA. CDR3 DNA: TGTGCCAGCAGCTTACGCGCGAGCGGGGCCACCTACAATGAGCAGTTCTTC. Protein sequence: CASSLRASGATYNEQFF.

The chain uses TRBV6-5 and TRBJ1-1, with D tentatively TRBD1 (5 bases). V was shortened by 8 bases and J by 1 base, with 17 bases between the two germline ends. The germline V gene encodes CDR1 MNHEY and CDR2 SVGAGI. The CDR3 consists of 15 residues. CDR3 nucleotides: TGTGCCAGCTGTGGGGGGATAGGGTGGAACACTGAAGCTTTCTTT. It is translated as CASCGGIGWNTEAFF.

This chain connects TRBV5-1 to TRBJ2-3; tentative D call: TRBD1 (6 bases). Germline V lookup: CDR1 SGHRS, CDR2 YFSETQ. V lost 0 bases, J lost 4 bases, and 9 bases lay in between. The CDR3 spans 14 residues. This chain's CDR3 is CASSLVRQADTQYF. As DNA, the CDR3 is TGCGCCAGCAGCTTGGTTAGACAGGCAGATACGCAGTATTTT.

Only one count was recorded for this clone. The chain employs TRBV5-1 and TRBJ2-2, with no clear D. Trimming removed 3 bases from V and 2 bases from J, with 8 bases in between. The CDR3 sequence is 14 residues long. Germline values: CDR1 SGHRS, CDR2 YFSETQ. The CDR3 loop is CASSSPLNTGELFF. The CDR3, as DNA: TGCGCCAGCAGCTCCCCATTAAACACCGGGGAGCTGTTTTTT.

The chain has TRBV5-1 and TRBJ2-7; possibly TRBD1 for D (6 bases). CDR3 length: 16 amino acids. Trimming pared 0 bases from V and 4 bases from J, leaving 17 bases between. Germline CDR1 SGHRS, CDR2 YFSETQ. In nucleotides, the CDR3 is TGCGCCAGCAGCTTGGCTTTGACAGGTGGCACGTACGAGCAGTACTTC. It yields the protein CASSLALTGGTYEQYF.